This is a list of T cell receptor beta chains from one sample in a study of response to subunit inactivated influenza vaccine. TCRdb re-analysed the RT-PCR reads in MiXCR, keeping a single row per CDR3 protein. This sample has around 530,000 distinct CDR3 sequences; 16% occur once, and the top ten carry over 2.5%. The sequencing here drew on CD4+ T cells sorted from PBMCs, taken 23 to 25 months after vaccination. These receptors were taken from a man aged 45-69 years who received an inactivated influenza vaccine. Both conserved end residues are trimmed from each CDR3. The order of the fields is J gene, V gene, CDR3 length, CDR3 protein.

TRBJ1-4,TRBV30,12,AWSKGQGNEKLF
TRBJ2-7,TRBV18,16,ASSPPFLVRTGPYEQY
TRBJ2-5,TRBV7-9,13,ASSYRDRGKLTQY
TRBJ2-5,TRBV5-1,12,ASSLERADETQY
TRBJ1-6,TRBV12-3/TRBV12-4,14,ASSLGGGAADSPLH
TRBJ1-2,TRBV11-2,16,ASSLRKRTGIANYGYT
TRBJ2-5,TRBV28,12,ASSSSTGFETQY
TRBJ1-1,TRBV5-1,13,ASSDRQGRDTEAF
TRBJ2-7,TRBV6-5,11,ASSYGGMYEQY
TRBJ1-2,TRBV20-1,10,SASRAAYGYT